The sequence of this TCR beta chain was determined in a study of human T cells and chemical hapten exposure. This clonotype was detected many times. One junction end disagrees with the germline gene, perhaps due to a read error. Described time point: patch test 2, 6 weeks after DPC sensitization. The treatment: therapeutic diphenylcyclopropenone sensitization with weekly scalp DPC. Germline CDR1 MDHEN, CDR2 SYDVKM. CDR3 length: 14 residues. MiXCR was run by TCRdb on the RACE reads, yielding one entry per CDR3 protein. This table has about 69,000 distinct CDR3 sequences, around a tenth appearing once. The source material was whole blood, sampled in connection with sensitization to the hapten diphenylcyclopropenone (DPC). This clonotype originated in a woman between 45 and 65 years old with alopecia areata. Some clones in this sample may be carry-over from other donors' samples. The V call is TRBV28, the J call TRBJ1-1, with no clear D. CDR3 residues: CASTLFVENTEAFF. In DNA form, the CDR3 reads TGTGCCAGCACTTTATTCGTAGAGAACACTGAAGCTTTCTTT.